The clone carrying this T cell receptor beta chain was counted a few times. Sequence at one end of the junction differs from germline and may be a read error. CDR1 is LGHDT and CDR2 is YNNKEL in the germline V gene (reference sequence). The CDR3 is 12 residues long. This specimen belongs to a study of blood T cells in healthy people across ages. Next came a second PCR, run for about 6 to 12 cycles, which used a sample-barcoded 5' primer along with a J-beta primer mix. One entry per CDR3 protein, called by TCRdb with MiXCR from the 5' RACE reads. The sample yields 550,000 to 600,000 distinct CDR3 sequences, 27% seen once.

V usage is TRBV3-1 and J usage is TRBJ2-5, with unresolved D. Input material: blood. This receptor was taken from a woman in her seventies in good health. CDR3 in DNA: TGTGCCTGCAGACGCAACCAAGAGACCCAGTACTTC. Protein sequence: CACRRNQETQYF.